This paragraph covers one TCR beta chain sequence. V lost 0 bases, J lost 5 bases, and 8 bases stayed unmatched. The CDR3 contains 17 residues. Germline-derived CDR1 and CDR2 are SGHNT and YYREEE (reference sequence). Vbeta (60) and Jbeta (13) primers were used in the PCR. Sequencing used immunoSEQ multiplex PCR; TCRdb keeps in-frame clones, though not all of them. Of under 150,000 clones in the sample, about 80% were seen once. The data stem from a study of cytomegalovirus exposure and HLA in healthy donors. The chain combines TRBV5-4 with TRBJ2-5, with 12 bases matching TRBD2. The clonotype comes from a woman aged 45-60 years in good health and CMV-seronegative. The source material was PBMCs. The CDR3, as DNA: TGTGCCAGCAGCTTGGGACTAGCGGGAGTGATGGGGGAGACCCAGTACTTC. This codes for CASSLGLAGVMGETQYF.